This passage covers 29 T cell receptor beta chains from one sample sequenced in a study of blood T cells in healthy people across ages. The second PCR ran about 6 to 12 cycles with a sample-barcoded 5' primer and J-beta primers. TCRdb re-called the 5' RACE reads with MiXCR, one entry per CDR3 protein. The sample lists 850,000 to 950,000 distinct CDR3 sequences; around 28% were seen once. Input material: blood. These receptors all stem from an elderly woman in good health.

The chain employs TRBV7-2 and TRBJ2-2; D is perhaps TRBD2 (6 bases). Trimming pared 0 bases from V and 3 bases from J, leaving 8 bases between. The CDR3 spans 15 residues. The germline V gene has CDR1 SGHTA and CDR2 FQGNSA. The CDR3 nucleotides read TGTGCCAGCAGCTTAGCGGGACTTTACACCGGGGAGCTGTTTTTT. Translation gives CASSLAGLYTGELFF.

The V gene is TRBV5-1, the J gene TRBJ2-3; 10 nucleotides match TRBD2. With 1 base clipped from V and 3 bases from J, the junction kept 2 bases outside the gene matches. CDR1 is SGHRS and CDR2 is YFSETQ in the germline V gene. The CDR3 extends over 15 amino acids. The CDR3 sequence is CASSLKLAGTDTQYF. DNA for the CDR3: TGCGCCAGCAGCTTGAAACTAGCGGGGACAGATACGCAGTATTTT.

For the CDR3, the DNA is TGTGCCAGTAGTGCGACAGGGCTGGAAGGGGGCACAGATACGCAGTATTTT. It encodes CASSATGLEGGTDTQYF. The chain employs TRBV19 and TRBJ2-3; 7 bases fit TRBD1. This CDR3 spans 17 amino acids. CDR1 LNHDA and CDR2 SQIVND come from the germline V gene (reference sequence). The junction had 12 bases not matched to a gene; V was cut back by 5 bases and J by 1 base.

This clonotype was picked up a small number of times. This sequence may be a read error, since a much larger clone differs from it by one base. This chain links TRBV6-5 with TRBJ2-7, with a tentative D call TRBD2 (6 bases). CDR3 length: 14 residues. Trimming removed 4 bases from V and 4 bases from J, with 14 bases in between. Germline V gives CDR1 MNHEY, CDR2 SVGAGI. The CDR3 region is CASSWGTPRYEQYF. The CDR3, as DNA: TGTGCCAGCAGTTGGGGGACTCCACGGTACGAGCAGTACTTC.

As for this clonotype: It may be a read error: a sequence one base away is much more abundant. The gene calls are TRBV11-2 and TRBJ2-1; a possible D gene is TRBD1 (6 bases). The CDR3 is made up of 13 amino acids. CDR1 SGHAT and CDR2 FQNNGV come from the germline V gene. Trimming left V 2 bases short and J 10 bases short, with 12 bases between. The CDR3 sequence: CASSLPAGVEQFF. DNA of the CDR3: TGTGCCAGCAGCTTACCCGCAGGGGTCGAGCAGTTCTTC.

This clonotype was counted many times. V is TRBV20-1 and J is TRBJ2-3; the D gene is possibly TRBD2 (6 bases). This CDR3 is built from 16 residues. V gave up 0 bases and J gave up 4 bases, with 17 bases separating them. Per the germline V gene, CDR1 is DFQATT and CDR2 is SNEGSKA (reference sequence). This CDR3 is CSARDLGGVHADTQYF. The CDR3 nucleotides read TGCAGTGCTAGAGATCTCGGCGGGGTACACGCAGATACGCAGTATTTT.

This clonotype was seen at least ten times. This chain links TRBV14 with TRBJ2-5, with TRBD2 matching 16 bases. J lost 4 bases, V lost 4 bases, and 15 bases had no gene match. The CDR3 contains 20 residues. Germline CDR1 and CDR2: SGHDN and FVKESK. CDR3 region: CASSPAPGLAGGPTRETQYF. The CDR3 DNA reads TGTGCCAGCAGCCCGGCGCCGGGACTAGCGGGGGGGCCGACGAGAGAGACCCAGTACTTC.

This clonotype was detected many times. This chain connects TRBV6-2 or TRBV6-3 to TRBJ2-5, with D tentatively TRBD2 (5 bases). CDR3 length: 14 amino acids. From germline, CDR1 is MNHEY and CDR2 SVGEGT. V was shortened by 7 bases and J by 7 bases, with 19 bases between the two germline ends. The CDR3 loop reads CASTWAGSPGTQYF. The CDR3 bases are TGTGCCAGCACGTGGGCGGGCAGCCCGGGGACCCAGTACTTC.

The CDR3 is CATSDPLGGGMNEQYF. For the CDR3, the DNA is TGTGCCACCAGTGACCCCCTGGGAGGAGGGATGAATGAGCAGTACTTC. The chain links TRBV24-1 to TRBJ2-5, with D possibly TRBD2 on 6 matching bases. CDR3 length: 16 amino acids. The V gene's germline CDR1 is KGHDR and CDR2 SFDVKD. V lost 4 bases to trimming and J lost 11 bases, with 25 bases between them.

About this clonotype itself: This likely comes from a read error, as the CDR3 has no conserved phenylalanine or tryptophan at its end. The rearrangement uses TRBV30 and TRBJ2-4, with 10 bases matching TRBD2. The trim removed 3 bases at V and 4 bases at J, leaving 9 bases unmatched. This CDR3 has 16 residues. Germline V gene sequence: CDR1 GTSNPN, CDR2 SVGIG (reference sequence). This chain's CDR3 is CAWRPGLADRKNIQYV. CDR3 in DNA: TGTGCCTGGAGACCCGGACTAGCGGATAGAAAAAACATTCAGTACGTC.

Details on this clonotype: Possible read error: a much larger clone is one base away. The chain combines TRBV24-1 with TRBJ2-5; D gene uncertain. The V and J ends lost 2 bases and 5 bases respectively, with 14 bases between them. The germline V gene encodes CDR1 KGHDR and CDR2 SFDVKD. This CDR3 spans 15 amino acids. In DNA, the CDR3 is TGTGCCACCAGTGATTCCCGCTCGCCCATGGAGACCCAGTACTTC. Amino acid sequence: CATSDSRSPMETQYF.

This clonotype has at least ten counts. The genes are TRBV27 and TRBJ2-7; D remains unclear. Germline V gene lookup returns CDR1 MNHEY and CDR2 SMNVEV (reference sequence). Trimming left V 0 bases short and J 3 bases short, with 9 bases between. The CDR3 is made up of 14 amino acids. Here the CDR3 DNA reads TGTGCCAGCAGTTTATCCCCCCTCCTCTACGAGCAGTACTTC. Encoded protein: CASSLSPLLYEQYF.

The table lists this clonotype with a few counts. The chain is built from TRBV5-4 and TRBJ2-1; D perhaps matches TRBD2 (7 bases). The CDR3 runs to 15 residues. CDR1 is SGHNT and CDR2 is YYREEE in the germline V gene (reference sequence). V was cut by 2 bases and J by 7 bases, with 16 bases left in between. The CDR3 here is CASSLAVGGPNEQFF. The CDR3 DNA sequence: TGTGCCAGCAGCTTAGCCGTGGGGGGGCCGAATGAGCAGTTCTTC.

The chain joins TRBV29-1 to TRBJ1-2; D is perhaps TRBD1 (6 bases). CDR1 SQVTM and CDR2 ANQGSEA come from the germline V gene. V lost 7 bases and J lost 2, with 17 bases in between. This CDR3 comprises 14 residues. CDR3 sequence reads: CSATETGTNYGYTF. Written as DNA, the CDR3 is TGCAGCGCGACCGAAACAGGGACCAACTATGGCTACACCTTC.

V gene TRBV9 combines with J gene TRBJ2-3, with 8 bases fitting TRBD2. CDR1 SGDLS and CDR2 YYNGEE come from the germline V gene. Losses at the gene ends were 0 bases for V and 7 bases for J; bases not matched to a gene: 10. This CDR3 contains 16 residues. For the CDR3, the DNA is TGTGCCAGCAGCGTAGAATTGGAGCGGGGGTCTAATACGCAGTATTTT. It is translated as CASSVELERGSNTQYF.

This rearrangement joins TRBV2 to TRBJ1-5, with 7 bases matching TRBD1. This CDR3 region has 15 residues. Germline-derived CDR1 and CDR2 are SNHLY and FYNNEI. V dropped 6 bases and J dropped 2; count of bases not matched to a gene: 7. The CDR3 sequence is CASSNRGGGNQPQHF. The DNA for the CDR3 is TGTGCCAGCAGCAACAGGGGTGGGGGCAATCAGCCCCAGCATTTT.

This clonotype was detected many times. This rearrangement joins TRBV12-3 or TRBV12-4 to TRBJ2-5; 7 bases fit TRBD1. The CDR3 has 13 amino acids. With V trimmed by 5 bases and J by 7 bases, 7 bases remained unmatched. CDR3 in DNA: TGTGCCAGCAGTCCACAGGGGATTGGGACCCAGTACTTC. As protein: CASSPQGIGTQYF.

This clonotype appeared a few times. This chain links TRBV3-1 with TRBJ1-2; D gene uncertain. The CDR3 has 12 amino acids. Germline lookup yields CDR1 LGHDT and CDR2 YNNKEL (reference sequence). V was shortened by 1 base and J by 6 bases, with 6 bases between the two germline ends. The CDR3 DNA sequence: TGTGCCAGCAGCCAAGGCCCAGATGGCTACACCTTC. Its protein product is CASSQGPDGYTF.

This clonotype was counted only a few times. A read error is possible here, since a much larger clone lies one base away. This chain connects TRBV6-1 to TRBJ2-7; no clear D gene. Germline V CDR1 and CDR2: MNHNS, SASEGT. The CDR3 runs 13 residues. V lost 8 bases to trimming and J lost 7 bases, with 18 bases between them. The CDR3 DNA follows: TGTGCCAGCCAGAACAACGCCTACAATGAGCAGTACTTC. Translation gives CASQNNAYNEQYF.

This clonotype was observed a few times. V gene TRBV7-4 combines with J gene TRBJ1-6; D is unresolved. The CDR3 is made up of 16 amino acids. Deletions cut 5 bases from V and 4 bases from J, with 15 bases between. Germline values: CDR1 SGHVT, CDR2 SQSDAQ. The CDR3 here is CASSPIARAYNSPLHF. In nucleotides, the CDR3 is TGTGCCAGCAGCCCGATAGCGAGGGCATATAATTCACCCCTCCACTTT.

Of note for this clonotype: Possible read error: a much larger clone is one base away. The chain is built from TRBV7-2 and TRBJ2-7; D not resolved. The J call may not be correct, given that the DNA end is closer to TRBJ2-5. The CDR3 totals 12 residues. Germline V lookup: CDR1 SGHTA, CDR2 FQGNSA. The CDR3 sequence is CTSSGQYVTQYF. The CDR3 DNA is TGTACCAGCAGCGGTCAGTATGTGACCCAGTACTTC.

This clonotype came up many times. The V call is TRBV12-3 or TRBV12-4, the J call TRBJ2-1; D might be TRBD1 (5 bases). V dropped 1 base and J dropped 3 bases, with 13 bases sitting between them. The CDR3 is made up of 16 amino acids. The CDR3 DNA is TGTGCCAGCAGTTTAGTGGTCAGGGTTGTCTACAATGAGCAGTTCTTC. Its protein product is CASSLVVRVVYNEQFF.

This clonotype was detected only a few times. A much larger clone lies one base from this, so it may be a read error. This chain connects TRBV5-1 to TRBJ2-1; 8 bases are a match to TRBD1. The J call may be wrong; the DNA end is better matched by TRBJ2-7. The CDR3 consists of 14 residues. CDR1 and CDR2 (germline): SGHRS, YFSETQ. CDR3 coding DNA: TGCGCCAGCGGGGACAGGAGCTCCTACAATGAGCAGTACTTC. Its translation is CASGDRSSYNEQYF.

This clonotype has just a few counts. This chain links TRBV20-1 with TRBJ1-2; D uncertain. Germline CDR1 reads DFQATT; CDR2 reads SNEGSKA (reference sequence). CDR3 length equals 13 residues. Between the trimmed V and J ends, which lost 3 bases and 5 bases, there was a span of 13 bases. The CDR3 is CSASEGWSYGYTF. Here the CDR3 DNA reads TGCAGTGCTAGTGAGGGTTGGTCATATGGCTACACCTTC.

The V call is TRBV27, the J call TRBJ1-2, with D possibly matching TRBD1 (5 bases). The V gene's germline CDR1 is MNHEY and CDR2 SMNVEV (reference sequence). The CDR3 runs to 14 residues. Trimming pared 5 bases from V and 5 bases from J, leaving 15 bases between. CDR3 nucleotide sequence: TGTGCCAGCAGTAGGAGGGGACCACAATATGGCTACACCTTC. Translating it yields CASSRRGPQYGYTF.

This clonotype has at least ten counts. The chain joins TRBV12-3 or TRBV12-4 to TRBJ1-6; 9 bases fit TRBD1. J gave up 6 bases and V 4 bases, and 7 bases lay outside the gene matches. CDR3 size: 16 residues. The CDR3 DNA is TGTGCCAGCAGTTGGGCGACAGGGGGAAGTAATTCACCCCTCCACTTT. Residues: CASSWATGGSNSPLHF.

V usage is TRBV20-1 and J usage is TRBJ1-1, with a tentative D call TRBD1 (5 bases). CDR3 length: 15 residues. V shed 3 bases and J shed 2 bases, with 16 bases lying between them. From germline, CDR1 is DFQATT and CDR2 SNEGSKA (reference sequence). The CDR3 coding sequence is TGCAGTGCTAGCCCTGAACCGAGGGGAAACACTGAAGCTTTCTTT. This translates into CSASPEPRGNTEAFF.

This clonotype was counted between two and nine times. V and J are TRBV12-3 or TRBV12-4 and TRBJ1-6; D perhaps matches TRBD1 (6 bases). The CDR3 covers 16 residues. The V end was cut by 2 bases, the J end by 9 bases, with 17 bases between. This CDR3 reads CASSLSSGGPRSPLHF. CDR3 DNA: TGTGCCAGCAGTTTAAGTAGCGGGGGGCCCCGTTCACCCCTCCACTTT.

Many counts were recorded for this clonotype. The chain carries TRBV20-1 and TRBJ1-2; D unclear. CDR3 length equals 12 residues. Per germline, CDR1 DFQATT and CDR2 SNEGSKA (reference sequence). The V and J ends lost 5 bases and 8 bases respectively, with 15 bases between them. CDR3 DNA: TGCAGTGCTCCAGATCCCGGAAGCGGCTACACCTTC. Its protein is CSAPDPGSGYTF.